Listed here are 24 T cell receptor beta chains from one sample, sequenced in a study of technical replicates of blood from several donors. The assay was immunoSEQ multiplex PCR, and TCRdb's table has in-frame clones only and misses some. Counted here are about 66,000 clones, roughly 90% occurring once; the ten biggest clones make up approximately 4.4%. Material for sequencing was PBMCs. These receptors were obtained from a human donor in good health. Some clones in this sample may be carry-over from other donors' samples.

The V call is TRBV7-2, the J call TRBJ2-3, with 7 bases matching TRBD2. J lost 2 bases, V lost 5 bases, and 10 bases had no gene match. Germline lookup yields CDR1 SGHTA and CDR2 FQGNSA. CDR3 length: 16 residues. For the CDR3, the DNA is TGTGCCAGCAGCCGGTTAGCGGGCATAATCACAGATACGCAGTATTTT. Protein sequence: CASSRLAGIITDTQYF.

In its sample, this clone is medium-sized. In the same sample, other DNA sequences code for this CDR3. This chain uses TRBV5-1 with TRBJ1-1; D gene uncertain. The germline V gene has CDR1 SGHRS and CDR2 YFSETQ. With 0 bases removed from V and 3 bases from J, the gap between germline ends came to 9 bases. This CDR3 has 14 amino acids. The CDR3 is CASSLAGGYTEAFF. The CDR3 DNA reads as TGCGCCAGCAGCTTGGCCGGCGGGTACACTGAAGCTTTCTTT.

V usage is TRBV7-3 and J usage is TRBJ2-3; 12 nucleotides line up with TRBD2. The CDR3 has 16 residues. The J segment lost 2 bases and the V segment lost 6 bases, leaving 6 bases of the junction unmatched. Germline loops: CDR1 SGHTA, CDR2 FQGTGA. DNA for the CDR3: TGTGCCAGCAGTCACGGACTAGCGGGACCCACAGATACGCAGTATTTT. It translates to CASSHGLAGPTDTQYF.

The chain employs TRBV6-1 and TRBJ1-3; the D is unclear. There are 16 residues in the CDR3. Germline V gene sequence: CDR1 MNHNS, CDR2 SASEGT. Trimming cost V 2 bases and J 0 bases, with 11 bases left between them. CDR3 bases: TGTGCCAGCAGTGAAACAACGTTGGTCTCTGGAAACACCATATATTTT. Its protein product is CASSETTLVSGNTIYF.

This clone was recorded once. The chain combines TRBV6-5 with TRBJ1-3; 9 bases agree with TRBD1. Germline V gene data show CDR1 as MNHEY and CDR2 as SVGAGI. V lost 6 bases, J lost 1 base, and 1 base stayed unmatched. The CDR3 has 14 amino acids. The CDR3 sequence is CASRDRGSGNTIYF. CDR3 nucleotide sequence: TGTGCCAGCAGGGACAGGGGTTCTGGAAACACCATATATTTT.

This sequence joins TRBV5-4 and TRBJ1-2; tentatively, D is TRBD1 (6 bases). The germline V gene encodes CDR1 SGHNT and CDR2 YYREEE (reference sequence). The length of the CDR3 is 15 residues. V lost 0 bases and J lost 1, with 10 bases in between. CDR3 loop: CASSLEARGNYGYTF. For the CDR3, the DNA is TGTGCCAGCAGCTTGGAGGCCAGGGGTAACTATGGCTACACCTTC.

On this clone itself: The junction shows a germline mismatch at one end, possibly a read error. The chain has TRBV15 and TRBJ2-2; tentative D call: TRBD1 (5 bases). The CDR3 length is 17 residues. Germline V gives CDR1 LNHNV, CDR2 YYDKDF (reference sequence). DNA of the CDR3: TGTGCCATCAGCAGAGGATCTGACAGACCGAACACCGGGGAGCTGTTTTTT. Translation gives CAISRGSDRPNTGELFF.

The count of this clone is one. The rearrangement uses TRBV18 and TRBJ1-1, with D possibly TRBD1 on 6 matching bases. This CDR3 is 16 amino acids long. CDR1 and CDR2 from the germline V gene are KGHSH and LQKENI. The ends were cut back, 3 bases at V and 6 bases at J, with 20 bases in the middle. CDR3 region: CASSPSKVRGGSEAFF. The CDR3 nucleotides read TGTGCCAGCTCACCCTCCAAAGTCAGGGGAGGGTCTGAAGCTTTCTTT.

The V gene is TRBV5-1, the J gene TRBJ1-4; 12 bases map to TRBD1. The CDR3 totals 15 residues. Trimming cost V 4 bases and J 8 bases; bases outside gene matches: 6. CDR1 is SGHRS, CDR2 YFSETQ, per germline. In nucleotides, the CDR3 is TGCGCCAGCAGCCACGGGACAGGGGGCGAGGAAAAACTGTTTTTT. Amino acids: CASSHGTGGEEKLFF. Filled out from reference TRBV5-1 and TRBJ1-4, the complete variable domain reads KAGVTQTPRYLIKTRGQQVTLSCSPISGHRSVSWYQQTPGQGLQFLFEYFSETQRNKGNFPGRFSGRQFSNSRSEMNVSTLELGDSALYLCASSHGTGGEEKLFFGSGTQLSVL.

V is TRBV5-7 and J is TRBJ2-3; D unresolved. TRBV5-7 is filed as an ORF, its function uncertain. The CDR3 sequence is 13 residues long. V lost 3 bases and J lost 3, with 8 bases in between. CDR3 DNA: TGTGCCAGCAGCTCACCTAGGACAGATACGCAGTATTTT. Its translation is CASSSPRTDTQYF.

This sequence joins TRBV11-2 and TRBJ2-7; D might be TRBD1 (6 bases). The CDR3 has 11 amino acids. Germline CDR1 SGHAT, CDR2 FQNNGV. Deletions cut 5 bases from V and 10 bases from J, with 12 bases between. For the CDR3, the DNA is TGTGCCAGCAGCGGGGGCCCCGACCAGTACTTC. Its protein is CASSGGPDQYF.

This clone appeared once. The chain uses TRBV5-4 and TRBJ2-7; TRBD1 might be the D (6 bases). The V end was cut by 1 base, the J end by 6 bases, with 14 bases between. The CDR3 has 14 residues. Germline values: CDR1 SGHNT, CDR2 YYREEE (reference sequence). Here the CDR3 reads CASSLTGTNGEQYF. CDR3 nucleotide sequence: TGTGCCAGCAGCTTGACAGGGACCAACGGCGAGCAGTACTTC. The full variable domain, rest sourced from reference TRBV5-4 and TRBJ2-7, is ETGVTQSPTHLIKTRGQQVTLRCSSQSGHNTVSWYQQALGQGPQFIFQYYREEENGRGNFPPRFSGLQFPNYSSELNVNALELDDSALYLCASSLTGTNGEQYFGPGTRLTVT.

This clone came up a few times. The J gene is TRBJ1-3, the V gene TRBV4-2, with D possibly TRBD1 on 6 matching bases. The ends were cut back, 1 base at V and 0 bases at J, with 10 bases in the middle. Germline lookup yields CDR1 LGHNA and CDR2 YNFKEQ. CDR3 length: 16 residues. The CDR3 region is CASSQGQGSSGNTIYF. The DNA for the CDR3 is TGTGCCAGCAGCCAAGGTCAGGGGAGCTCTGGAAACACCATATATTTT.

The rearrangement uses TRBV7-9 and TRBJ2-7; TRBD1 aligns across 8 bases. The CDR3 length is 12 residues. In germline, CDR1 is SEHNR, CDR2 FQNEAQ (reference sequence). J was trimmed by 6 bases and V by 6 bases; bases with no gene match: 4. The CDR3 DNA is TGTGCCAGCAGTTTTGACAGGGGCGAGCAGTACTTC. As protein: CASSFDRGEQYF.

This sequence joins TRBV6-1 and TRBJ1-1, with D unclear. Germline V gene sequence: CDR1 MNHNS, CDR2 SASEGT. CDR3 length: 14 residues. With 1 base removed from V and 1 base from J, the gap between germline ends came to 7 bases. The CDR3 region is CASSEGTRNTEAFF. CDR3 coding DNA: TGTGCCAGCAGTGAAGGTACTAGGAACACTGAAGCTTTCTTT.

This clone appeared a few times. The rearrangement uses TRBV2 and TRBJ1-3; a weak D match, TRBD1 (6 bases). Germline V gene data show CDR1 as SNHLY and CDR2 as FYNNEI. Trimming shortened V by 6 bases and J by 4 bases, and 13 bases separated the two germline ends. The CDR3 loop spans 14 amino acids. The CDR3 loop is CASRGQGVGNTIYF. The CDR3 DNA reads as TGTGCCAGCAGGGGACAAGGAGTAGGAAACACCATATATTTT.

The gene calls are TRBV14 and TRBJ2-7; 7 nucleotides match TRBD2. Germline V lookup: CDR1 SGHDN, CDR2 FVKESK. The CDR3 runs to 15 residues. The junction had 6 bases not matched to a gene; V was cut back by 1 base and J by 3 bases. CDR3 loop: CASSQGFSGNYEQYF. The CDR3 DNA is TGTGCCAGCAGCCAAGGTTTCAGCGGGAACTACGAGCAGTACTTC.

The chain combines TRBV4-2 with TRBJ2-1; 8 positions match TRBD2. V dropped 0 bases and J dropped 4; count of bases not matched to a gene: 2. From germline, CDR1 is LGHNA and CDR2 YNFKEQ. The CDR3 covers 15 residues. CDR3 region: CASSQEREVYNEQFF. The CDR3 DNA reads as TGTGCCAGCAGCCAAGAGCGGGAGGTTTACAATGAGCAGTTCTTC.

V and J are TRBV6-1 and TRBJ1-3, with a tentative D call TRBD1 (6 bases). Germline CDR1 reads MNHNS; CDR2 reads SASEGT. The CDR3 runs 13 residues. The V and J ends lost 6 bases and 2 bases respectively, with 8 bases between them. The CDR3 sequence is CASRQGAGNTIYF. In DNA, the CDR3 is TGTGCCAGCAGACAGGGAGCTGGAAACACCATATATTTT.

The chain combines TRBV6-5 with TRBJ2-6; D possibly corresponds to TRBD2 (7 bases). The CDR3 length is 15 residues. Trimming left V 0 bases short and J 12 bases short, with 15 bases between. CDR1 MNHEY and CDR2 SVGAGI come from the germline V gene. CDR3 loop: CASSYSSQGRGVLTF. The CDR3 region has the DNA TGTGCCAGCAGTTACTCGTCCCAGGGGAGGGGCGTCCTGACTTTC.

The chain couples TRBV4-1 to TRBJ2-7, with TRBD2 matching 8 bases. From germline, CDR1 is MGHRA and CDR2 YSYEKL. The length of the CDR3 is 14 residues. V lost 5 bases to trimming and J lost 1 base; unmatched junction nucleotides: 4. The CDR3 nucleotides are TGCGCCAGCAGCGGGTTAGCGGGGTCCTACGAGCAGTACTTC. It codes for CASSGLAGSYEQYF.

This sequence joins TRBV5-1 and TRBJ2-7; D remains unclear. The CDR3 is made up of 12 amino acids. Germline CDR1 SGHRS, CDR2 YFSETQ. The germline V and J ends were trimmed by 1 base and 2 bases, with 4 bases remaining between them. CDR3 DNA: TGCGCCAGCAGCTTGTCAGCCTACGAGCAGTACTTC. It encodes CASSLSAYEQYF.

The rearrangement uses TRBV30 and TRBJ2-4, with 8 bases that match TRBD1. J was trimmed by 0 bases and V by 0 bases; bases with no gene match: 13. Germline-derived CDR1 and CDR2 are GTSNPN and SVGIG (reference sequence). This CDR3 spans 19 amino acids. In nucleotides, the CDR3 is TGTGCCTGGAGTGTAAAGGGCTGGACAGGGATAATAGCCAAAAACATTCAGTACTTC. Amino acid sequence: CAWSVKGWTGIIAKNIQYF.

DNA of the CDR3: TGTGCCAGCAGTTACTCATACGGGGTCCCCTCCTACGAGCAGTACTTC. Encoded protein: CASSYSYGVPSYEQYF. J is TRBJ2-7 and V is TRBV6-6; the D gene is possibly TRBD2 (5 bases). V was trimmed by 0 bases and J by 0 bases, leaving 12 bases between them. The CDR3 has 16 amino acids. Per the germline V gene, CDR1 is MNHNY and CDR2 is SVGAGI (reference sequence).